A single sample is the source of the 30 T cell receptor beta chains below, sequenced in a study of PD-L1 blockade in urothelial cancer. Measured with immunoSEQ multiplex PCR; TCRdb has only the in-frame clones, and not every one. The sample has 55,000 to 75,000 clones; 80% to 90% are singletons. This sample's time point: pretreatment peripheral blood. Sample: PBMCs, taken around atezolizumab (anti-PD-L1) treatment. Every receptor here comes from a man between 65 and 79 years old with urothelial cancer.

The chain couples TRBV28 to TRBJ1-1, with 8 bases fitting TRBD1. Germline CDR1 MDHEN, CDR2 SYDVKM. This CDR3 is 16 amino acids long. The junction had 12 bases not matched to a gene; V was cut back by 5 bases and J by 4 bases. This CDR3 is CASSLGQVGGATEAFF. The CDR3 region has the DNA TGTGCCAGCAGTCTGGGACAGGTTGGGGGGGCCACTGAAGCTTTCTTT.

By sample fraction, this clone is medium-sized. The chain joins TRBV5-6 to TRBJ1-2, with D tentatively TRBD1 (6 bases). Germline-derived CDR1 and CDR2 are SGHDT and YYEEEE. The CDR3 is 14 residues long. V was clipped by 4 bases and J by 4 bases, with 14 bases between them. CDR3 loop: CASSRKTGLYGYTF. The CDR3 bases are TGTGCCAGCAGCAGAAAAACAGGGCTCTATGGCTACACCTTC.

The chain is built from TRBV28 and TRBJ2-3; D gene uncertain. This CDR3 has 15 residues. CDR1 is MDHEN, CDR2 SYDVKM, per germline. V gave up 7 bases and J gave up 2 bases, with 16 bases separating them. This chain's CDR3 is CASTFLAGTTDTQYF. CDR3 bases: TGTGCCAGCACCTTTTTGGCAGGAACCACAGATACGCAGTATTTT.

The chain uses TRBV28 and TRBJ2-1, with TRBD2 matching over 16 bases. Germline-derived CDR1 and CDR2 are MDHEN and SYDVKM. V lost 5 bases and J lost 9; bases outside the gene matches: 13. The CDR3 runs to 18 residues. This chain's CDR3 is CASSADPGTSGRAGEQFF. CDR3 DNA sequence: TGTGCCAGCAGTGCCGACCCCGGGACTAGCGGGAGGGCTGGTGAGCAGTTCTTC.

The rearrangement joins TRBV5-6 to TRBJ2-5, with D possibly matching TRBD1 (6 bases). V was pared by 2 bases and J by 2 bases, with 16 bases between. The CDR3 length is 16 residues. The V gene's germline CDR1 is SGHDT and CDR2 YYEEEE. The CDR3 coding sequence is TGTGCCAGCAGCTTACCCAACTACAGGGTACAAGAGACCCAGTACTTC. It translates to CASSLPNYRVQETQYF.

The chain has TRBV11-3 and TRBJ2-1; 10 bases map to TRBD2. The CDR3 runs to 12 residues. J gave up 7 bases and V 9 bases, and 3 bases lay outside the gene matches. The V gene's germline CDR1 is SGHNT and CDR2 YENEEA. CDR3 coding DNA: TGTGCCAGTGGACTAGCGGCGAATGAGCAGTTCTTC. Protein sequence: CASGLAANEQFF.

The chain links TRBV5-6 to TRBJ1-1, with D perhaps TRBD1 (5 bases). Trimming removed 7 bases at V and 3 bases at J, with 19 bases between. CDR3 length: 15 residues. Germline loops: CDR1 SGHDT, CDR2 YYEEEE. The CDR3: CASAGDPGVDTEAFF. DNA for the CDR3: TGTGCCAGCGCCGGGGATCCGGGGGTCGACACTGAAGCTTTCTTT.

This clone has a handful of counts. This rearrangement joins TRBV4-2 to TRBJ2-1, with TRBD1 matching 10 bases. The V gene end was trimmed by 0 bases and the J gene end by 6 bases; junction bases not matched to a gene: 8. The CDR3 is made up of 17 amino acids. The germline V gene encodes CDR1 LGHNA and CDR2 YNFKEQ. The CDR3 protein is CASSQELGTGAGNEQFF. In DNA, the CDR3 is TGTGCCAGCAGCCAAGAATTAGGGACAGGGGCTGGCAATGAGCAGTTCTTC.

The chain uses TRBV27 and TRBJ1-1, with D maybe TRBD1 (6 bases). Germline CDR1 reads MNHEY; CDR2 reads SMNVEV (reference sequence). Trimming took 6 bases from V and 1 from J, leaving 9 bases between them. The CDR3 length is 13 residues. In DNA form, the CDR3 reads TGTGCCAGCAGGAGGACAGCGAACACTGAAGCTTTCTTT. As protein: CASRRTANTEAFF.

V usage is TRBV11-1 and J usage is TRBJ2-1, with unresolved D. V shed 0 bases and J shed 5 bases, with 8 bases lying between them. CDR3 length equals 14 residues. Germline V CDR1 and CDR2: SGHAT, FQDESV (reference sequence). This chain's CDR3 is CASSLAGPNNEQFF. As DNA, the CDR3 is TGTGCCAGCAGCTTAGCGGGCCCTAACAATGAGCAGTTCTTC.

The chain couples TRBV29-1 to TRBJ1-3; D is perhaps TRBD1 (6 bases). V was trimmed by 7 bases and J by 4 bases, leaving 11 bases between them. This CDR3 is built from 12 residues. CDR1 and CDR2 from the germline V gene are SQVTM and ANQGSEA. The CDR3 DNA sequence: TGCAGCGCCGATGGACAGGGAAACACCATATATTTT. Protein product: CSADGQGNTIYF.

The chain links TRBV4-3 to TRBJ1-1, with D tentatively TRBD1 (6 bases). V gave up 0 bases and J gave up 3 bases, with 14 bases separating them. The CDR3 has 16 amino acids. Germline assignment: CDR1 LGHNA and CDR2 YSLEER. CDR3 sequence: CASSQDPGRGDTEAFF. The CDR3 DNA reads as TGCGCCAGCAGCCAAGACCCTGGCAGGGGCGACACTGAAGCTTTCTTT.

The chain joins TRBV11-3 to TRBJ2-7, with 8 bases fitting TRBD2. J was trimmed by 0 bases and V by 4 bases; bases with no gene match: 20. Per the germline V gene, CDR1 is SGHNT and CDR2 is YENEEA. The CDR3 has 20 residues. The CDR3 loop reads CASSSPLGTRIGMSSYEQYF. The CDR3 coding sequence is TGTGCCAGCAGCTCACCCCTGGGGACTAGAATTGGGATGAGCTCCTACGAGCAGTACTTC.

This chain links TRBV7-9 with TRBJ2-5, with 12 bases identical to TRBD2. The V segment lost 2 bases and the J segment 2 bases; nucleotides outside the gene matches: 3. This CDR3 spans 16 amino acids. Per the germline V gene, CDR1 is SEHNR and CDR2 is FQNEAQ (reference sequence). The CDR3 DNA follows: TGTGCCAGCAGCTTACAACTAGCGGGAGGACAAGAGACCCAGTACTTC. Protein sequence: CASSLQLAGGQETQYF.

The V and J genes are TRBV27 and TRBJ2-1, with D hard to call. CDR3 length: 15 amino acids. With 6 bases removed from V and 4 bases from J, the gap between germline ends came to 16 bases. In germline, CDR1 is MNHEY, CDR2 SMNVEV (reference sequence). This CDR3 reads CASSPVSLNYNEQFF. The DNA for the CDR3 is TGTGCCAGCAGCCCTGTAAGTCTAAATTACAATGAGCAGTTCTTC.

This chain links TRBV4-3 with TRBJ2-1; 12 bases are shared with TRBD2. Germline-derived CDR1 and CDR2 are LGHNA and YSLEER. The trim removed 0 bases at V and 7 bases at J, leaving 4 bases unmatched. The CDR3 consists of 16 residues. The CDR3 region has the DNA TGCGCCAGCAGCCAAGATCTAGCGGGAGGGCCTAATGAGCAGTTCTTC. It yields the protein CASSQDLAGGPNEQFF.

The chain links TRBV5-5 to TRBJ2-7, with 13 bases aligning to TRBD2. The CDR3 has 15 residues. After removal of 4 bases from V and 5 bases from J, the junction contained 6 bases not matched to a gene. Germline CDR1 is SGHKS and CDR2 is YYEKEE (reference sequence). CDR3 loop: CASSLTSGREHEQYF. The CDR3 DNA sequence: TGTGCCAGCAGCCTCACTAGCGGGAGGGAGCACGAGCAGTACTTC.

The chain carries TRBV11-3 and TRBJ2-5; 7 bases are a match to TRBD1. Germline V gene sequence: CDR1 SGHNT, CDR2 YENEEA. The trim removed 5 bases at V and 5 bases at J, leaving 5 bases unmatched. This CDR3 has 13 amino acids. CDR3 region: CASSRQGSETQYF. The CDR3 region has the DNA TGTGCCAGCAGCAGACAGGGCTCCGAGACCCAGTACTTC.

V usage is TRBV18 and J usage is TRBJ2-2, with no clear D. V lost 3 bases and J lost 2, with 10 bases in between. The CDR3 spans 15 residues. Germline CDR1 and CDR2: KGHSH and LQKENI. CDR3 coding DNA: TGTGCCAGCTCACCTGGGCTAAGCAACACCGGGGAGCTGTTTTTT. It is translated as CASSPGLSNTGELFF.

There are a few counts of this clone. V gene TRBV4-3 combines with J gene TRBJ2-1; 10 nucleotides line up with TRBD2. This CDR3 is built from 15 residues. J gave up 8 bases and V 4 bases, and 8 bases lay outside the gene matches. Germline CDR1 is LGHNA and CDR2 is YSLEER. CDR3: CASSPYFGTSDEQFF. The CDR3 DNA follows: TGCGCCAGCAGCCCTTATTTCGGGACTAGCGATGAGCAGTTCTTC.

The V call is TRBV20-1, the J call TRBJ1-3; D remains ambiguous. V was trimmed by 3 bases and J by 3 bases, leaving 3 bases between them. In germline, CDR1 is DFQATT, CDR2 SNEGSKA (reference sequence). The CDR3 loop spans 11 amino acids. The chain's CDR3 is CSASNGNTIYF. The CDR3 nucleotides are TGCAGTGCTAGTAATGGAAACACCATATATTTT.

The CDR3 loop is CTSSQKEGTSGNDEQYF. The CDR3 DNA reads TGCACCAGCAGCCAAAAAGAAGGGACTAGCGGGAACGACGAGCAGTACTTC. The chain carries TRBV1 and TRBJ2-7; TRBD2, as called in the table, went unchecked against the DNA. TRBV1 is designated a pseudogene. The CDR3 covers 17 residues.

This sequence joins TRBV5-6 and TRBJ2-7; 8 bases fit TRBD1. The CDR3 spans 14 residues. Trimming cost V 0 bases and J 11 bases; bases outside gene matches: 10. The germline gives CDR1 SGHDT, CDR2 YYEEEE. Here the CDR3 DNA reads TGTGCCAGCAGCTTGGGGGGACAGGCCCCCTCGGAGTACTTC. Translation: CASSLGGQAPSEYF.

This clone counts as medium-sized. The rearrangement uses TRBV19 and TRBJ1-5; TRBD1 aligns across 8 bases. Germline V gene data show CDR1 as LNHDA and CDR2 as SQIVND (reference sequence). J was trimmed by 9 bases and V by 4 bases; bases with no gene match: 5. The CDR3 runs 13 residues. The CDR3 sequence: CASSTTGAWPQHF. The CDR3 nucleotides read TGTGCCAGTAGTACGACAGGGGCATGGCCCCAGCATTTT.

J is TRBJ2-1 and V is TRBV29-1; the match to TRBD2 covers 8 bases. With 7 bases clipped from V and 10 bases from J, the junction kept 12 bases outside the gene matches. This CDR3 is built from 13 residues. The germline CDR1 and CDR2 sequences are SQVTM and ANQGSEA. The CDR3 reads CSESGGQREEQFF. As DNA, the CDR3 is TGCAGCGAATCTGGAGGGCAGCGGGAGGAGCAGTTCTTC.

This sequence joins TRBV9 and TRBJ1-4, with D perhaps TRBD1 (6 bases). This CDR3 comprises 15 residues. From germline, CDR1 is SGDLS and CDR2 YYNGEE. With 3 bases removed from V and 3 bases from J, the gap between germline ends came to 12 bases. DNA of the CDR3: TGTGCCAGCAGCGCCGCGACAGGCCCTAATGAAAAACTGTTTTTT. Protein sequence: CASSAATGPNEKLFF.

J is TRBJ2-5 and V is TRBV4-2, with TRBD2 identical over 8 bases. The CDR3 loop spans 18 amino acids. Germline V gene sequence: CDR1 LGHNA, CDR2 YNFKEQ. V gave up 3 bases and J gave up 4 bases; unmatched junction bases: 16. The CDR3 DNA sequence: TGTGCCAGCAGCCAGGAAATGAGCGGGAGAGGAGTGGGAGAGACCCAGTACTTC. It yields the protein CASSQEMSGRGVGETQYF.

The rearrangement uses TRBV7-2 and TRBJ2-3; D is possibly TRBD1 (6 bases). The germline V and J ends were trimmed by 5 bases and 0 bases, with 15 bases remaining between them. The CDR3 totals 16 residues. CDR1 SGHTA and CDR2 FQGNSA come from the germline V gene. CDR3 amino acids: CASSVGGQPSTDTQYF. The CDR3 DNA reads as TGTGCCAGCAGCGTCGGCGGACAGCCTAGCACAGATACGCAGTATTTT.

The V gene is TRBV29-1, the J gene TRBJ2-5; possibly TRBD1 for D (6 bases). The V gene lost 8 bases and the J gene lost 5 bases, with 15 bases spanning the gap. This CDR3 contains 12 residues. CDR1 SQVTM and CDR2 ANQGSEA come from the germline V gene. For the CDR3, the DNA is TGCAGCCTCCGGTGGGGGCAGGAGACCCAGTACTTC. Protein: CSLRWGQETQYF.

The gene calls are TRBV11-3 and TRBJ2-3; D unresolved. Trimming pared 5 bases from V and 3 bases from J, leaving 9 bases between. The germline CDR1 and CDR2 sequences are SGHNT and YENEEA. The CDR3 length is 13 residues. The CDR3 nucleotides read TGTGCCAGCAGCCCATGGGCAACAGATACGCAGTATTTT. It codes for CASSPWATDTQYF.